The 10 T cell receptor beta chains in this list originate from one sample, sequenced in a study of blood T cell repertoires in COVID-19. Method: immunoSEQ multiplex PCR; TCRdb's copy keeps in-frame clones and lacks some. The sample contains some 190,000 clones, 80% of which appear only once. The sequenced sample consisted of PBMCs or T cells enriched from blood (not recorded which). These receptors were obtained from a man aged 60-69 years who had been exposed to COVID-19.

The rearrangement joins TRBV5-1 to TRBJ2-7, with D possibly matching TRBD2 (8 bases). CDR1 is SGHRS and CDR2 is YFSETQ in the germline V gene. The CDR3 sequence is 16 residues long. V shed 4 bases and J shed 5 bases, with 22 bases lying between them. The DNA of the CDR3 is TGCGCCAGCAGCCCGGGGGGGACAGAGGTGACGAACGAGCAGTACTTC. Encoded protein: CASSPGGTEVTNEQYF.

This chain links TRBV4-1 with TRBJ2-7; D possibly corresponds to TRBD1 (5 bases). V was trimmed by 0 bases and J by 2 bases, leaving 20 bases between them. Germline values: CDR1 MGHRA, CDR2 YSYEKL. The CDR3 runs 18 residues. CDR3 amino acids: CASSQDREAGWATYEQYF. The CDR3 DNA sequence: TGCGCCAGCAGCCAAGATCGTGAGGCAGGGTGGGCCACCTACGAGCAGTACTTC.

The chain recombines TRBV7-3 with TRBJ2-1, with D perhaps matching TRBD2 (6 bases). Trimming left V 5 bases short and J 10 bases short, with 15 bases between. This CDR3 region has 13 residues. The germline gives CDR1 SGHTA, CDR2 FQGTGA. The chain's CDR3 is CASSDSGGTEQFF. The CDR3 DNA is TGTGCCAGCAGCGATTCCGGCGGGACCGAGCAGTTCTTC. Full variable domain (remainder filled in from reference TRBV7-3 and TRBJ2-1): GAGVSQTPSNKVTEKGKYVELRCDPISGHTALYWYRQSLGQGPEFLIYFQGTGAADDSGLPNDRFFAVRPEGSVSTLKIQRTERGDSAVYLCASSDSGGTEQFFGPGTRLTVL.

This clone was seen more than once but under ten times. The chain uses TRBV3-1 (or the pseudogene TRBV3-2) and TRBJ2-1, with no clear D. There are 15 residues in the CDR3. Between the trimmed V and J ends, which lost 0 bases and 0 bases, there was a span of 6 bases. The germline CDR1 and CDR2 sequences are LGHDT and YNNKEL (reference sequence). The CDR3 spells CASSQEASSYNEQFF. The CDR3 DNA reads as TGTGCCAGCAGCCAAGAGGCAAGCTCCTACAATGAGCAGTTCTTC.

This chain uses TRBV5-1 with TRBJ2-5; the D gene is possibly TRBD1 (5 bases). This CDR3 has 15 amino acids. The germline gives CDR1 SGHRS, CDR2 YFSETQ. Trimming took 0 bases from V and 5 from J, leaving 14 bases between them. CDR3 sequence (DNA): TGCGCCAGCAGCTTGGTGGGCAGGGCGGAGGAGACCCAGTACTTC. It specifies CASSLVGRAEETQYF.

J is TRBJ2-2 and V is TRBV10-2; TRBD2 matches at 10 bases. V lost 0 bases to trimming and J lost 5 bases; unmatched junction nucleotides: 6. CDR3 size: 17 residues. Germline CDR1 reads WSHSY; CDR2 reads SAAADI. DNA for the CDR3: TGCGCCAGCAGTGAGTCGAGACTAGCGGGTAGGACCGGGGAGCTGTTTTTT. This encodes CASSESRLAGRTGELFF.

The chain has TRBV6-5 and TRBJ1-1, with D possibly matching TRBD1 (6 bases). Germline CDR1 is MNHEY and CDR2 is SVGAGI. Trimming took off 8 bases at V and 2 bases at J, with 18 bases between the two ends. The CDR3 is 15 amino acids. The CDR3 spells CASLGGGQRNTEAFF. DNA of the CDR3: TGTGCCAGCCTAGGGGGGGGCCAACGTAACACTGAAGCTTTCTTT.

The V gene is TRBV11-2, the J gene TRBJ1-2, with 8 bases matching TRBD1. CDR1 and CDR2 from the germline V gene are SGHAT and FQNNGV. V trimming: 6 bases; J trimming: 4 bases; junction bases outside the gene matches: 10. This CDR3 is 15 amino acids long. CDR3 coding DNA: TGTGCCAGCAGTTATACAGGGGGGAGGCCCTATGGCTACACCTTC. This sequence encodes CASSYTGGRPYGYTF.

V gene TRBV5-8 combines with J gene TRBJ2-1, with 8 positions matching TRBD2. Looked up from germline, CDR1 is SGHTS and CDR2 is YDEGEE. This CDR3 spans 14 amino acids. Trimming removed 4 bases from V and 15 bases from J; junction bases left unmatched: 15. CDR3 protein: CASSVGVVGLDLFF. For the CDR3, the DNA is TGTGCCAGCAGCGTGGGGGTAGTGGGACTAGACCTGTTCTTC.

The chain joins TRBV18 to TRBJ2-5; a possible D gene is TRBD1 (6 bases). Germline V CDR1 and CDR2: KGHSH, LQKENI. This CDR3 is 15 amino acids long. The ends were cut back, 6 bases at V and 3 bases at J, with 17 bases in the middle. CDR3 sequence: CASSTSGTSKETQYF. The DNA for the CDR3 is TGTGCCAGCTCCACGTCGGGGACAAGTAAAGAGACCCAGTACTTC.